These 32 T cell receptor beta chains share one sample of origin, sequenced in a study of regulatory T cells in long-lasting Graves disease. Time point denoted: newly diagnosed GD, antithyroid drugs for less than 3 months. The authors made the TCR library using RNA they extracted from PBMCs. The authors built TCR beta libraries using iRepertoire HTBI primers and Arm-PCR of CDR3 regions. TCRdb re-called the multiplex PCR reads with MiXCR, one entry per CDR3 protein. The table includes about 470,000 distinct CDR3 sequences, more than 13% detected once. The same sample was also studied in work on T cells in Graves' hyperthyroidism and ophthalmopathy.

The sequences come from peripheral blood mononuclear cells (PBMCs), collected at new diagnosis, from a patient treated with antithyroid drugs. These receptor sequences come from a woman in her 30s with Graves disease.

The sample holds one count of this clonotype. The chain uses TRBV9 and TRBJ2-7, with D hard to call. V lost 2 bases, J lost 0 bases, and 12 bases lay in between. The V gene's germline CDR1 is SGDLS and CDR2 YYNGEE. The CDR3 covers 15 residues. As DNA, the CDR3 is TGTGCCAGCAGCGTGAGCGCCGATTTCTCCTACGAGCAGTACTTC. The encoded protein is CASSVSADFSYEQYF.

This clonotype occurred many times. The chain joins TRBV13 to TRBJ1-1; no clear D gene. The CDR3 length is 12 residues. Trimming cost V 4 bases and J 7 bases, with 10 bases left between them. CDR1 is PRHDT and CDR2 is FYEKMQ in the germline V gene (reference sequence). In nucleotides, the CDR3 is TGTGCCAGCAGCTCCGCTGACATTGAAGCTTTCTTT. It yields the protein CASSSADIEAFF.

This sequence joins TRBV29-1 and TRBJ2-7, with TRBD1 matching over 7 bases. The germline V gene has CDR1 SQVTM and CDR2 ANQGSEA. CDR3 length: 15 residues. The J segment lost 1 base and the V segment lost 6 bases, leaving 12 bases of the junction unmatched. The CDR3 region is CSVGPDRITSYEQYF. The CDR3 DNA reads TGCAGCGTCGGCCCGGACAGGATAACTTCCTACGAGCAGTACTTC.

Ten or more counts support this clonotype. The chain uses TRBV30 and TRBJ2-3; 8 nucleotides align to TRBD1. This CDR3 has 14 amino acids. J gave up 4 bases and V 8 bases, and 11 bases lay outside the gene matches. The germline V gene encodes CDR1 GTSNPN and CDR2 SVGIG (reference sequence). The CDR3 nucleotides are TGTGCCCAGTCCGGCAGGGGGCTAGCAGATACGCAGTATTTT. Translation: CAQSGRGLADTQYF.

This clonotype was seen repeatedly, ten times or more. The CDR3 region has the DNA TGTGCCAGCAGTGGGGGAGATACGCAGTATTTT. It encodes CASSGGDTQYF. The V call is TRBV2, the J call TRBJ2-3; D not certain. The CDR3 is made up of 11 amino acids. V dropped 4 bases and J dropped 5 bases, with 4 bases sitting between them. Germline CDR1 SNHLY, CDR2 FYNNEI. The entire variable domain, with the rest obtained from reference TRBV2 and TRBJ2-3, is as follows: EPEVTQTPSHQVTQMGQEVILRCVPISNHLYFYWYRQILGQKVEFLVSFYNNEISEKSEIFDDQFSVERPDGSNFTLKIRSTKLEDSAMYFCASSGGDTQYFGPGTRLTVL.

The chain couples TRBV5-1 to TRBJ2-7, with D possibly matching TRBD1 (6 bases). Germline CDR1 and CDR2: SGHRS and YFSETQ. The CDR3 length is 15 residues. The V end was cut by 4 bases, the J end by 0 bases, with 14 bases between. CDR3 sequence: CASSPTPGHSYEQYF. The CDR3 coding sequence is TGCGCCAGCAGCCCAACCCCGGGACACTCCTACGAGCAGTACTTC.

In this sample, this clonotype turned up a few times. The rearrangement links TRBV5-4 to TRBJ1-5, with a weak D call TRBD1 (5 bases). The CDR3 has 15 amino acids. The ends were cut back, 3 bases at V and 0 bases at J, with 10 bases in the middle. The germline V gene has CDR1 SGHNT and CDR2 YYREEE (reference sequence). For the CDR3, the DNA is TGTGCCAGCAGCTGGGGACCCTATAGCAATCAGCCCCAGCATTTT. Translation gives CASSWGPYSNQPQHF.

This clonotype was observed at least ten times. The chain combines TRBV20-1 with TRBJ2-7, with 13 bases matching TRBD2. Germline CDR1 DFQATT, CDR2 SNEGSKA (reference sequence). Losses at the gene ends were 5 bases for V and 4 bases for J; bases not matched to a gene: 8. CDR3 length: 15 amino acids. The CDR3 is CSASLAGGLGYEQYF. The DNA of the CDR3 is TGCAGTGCTTCACTAGCGGGAGGGTTAGGGTACGAGCAGTACTTC.

This clonotype was observed at least ten times. The gene calls are TRBV5-1 and TRBJ2-5; D might be TRBD2 (5 bases). The V gene lost 1 base and the J gene lost 0 bases, with 7 bases spanning the gap. The CDR3 runs 14 residues. CDR1 and CDR2 from the germline V gene are SGHRS and YFSETQ. The CDR3 DNA is TGCGCCAGCAGCTTGATTAGCGACCAAGAGACCCAGTACTTC. Its translation is CASSLISDQETQYF.

The chain joins TRBV29-1 to TRBJ2-7, with 10 bases identical to TRBD2. Germline V gene sequence: CDR1 SQVTM, CDR2 ANQGSEA. V lost 1 base and J lost 6; bases outside the gene matches: 6. The CDR3 consists of 14 residues. Here the CDR3 reads CSVEVSSGSIEQYF. In DNA, the CDR3 is TGCAGCGTTGAAGTCTCTAGCGGGAGTATCGAGCAGTACTTC.

This clonotype appeared many times. V gene TRBV10-3 combines with J gene TRBJ2-1; 8 positions agree with TRBD1. In germline, CDR1 is ENHRY, CDR2 SYGVKD. This CDR3 comprises 13 residues. V trimming: 4 bases; J trimming: 5 bases; junction bases outside the gene matches: 1. The CDR3 DNA reads TGTGCCATCAGTGGGACAGGGAACAATGAGCAGTTCTTC. Its translation is CAISGTGNNEQFF.

The chain is built from TRBV29-1 and TRBJ2-7, with D tentatively TRBD2 (5 bases). The germline V gene has CDR1 SQVTM and CDR2 ANQGSEA. This CDR3 is 14 amino acids long. V was cut by 5 bases and J by 2 bases, with 16 bases left in between. The CDR3 bases are TGCAGCGTTACTCTACACGGGATGGCCTACGAGCAGTACTTC. This codes for CSVTLHGMAYEQYF.

This clonotype has only a few counts. The chain employs TRBV29-1 and TRBJ1-1; D may be TRBD1 (5 bases). The CDR3 covers 11 residues. The V gene's germline CDR1 is SQVTM and CDR2 ANQGSEA. V lost 5 bases and J lost 1, with 5 bases in between. CDR3 sequence (DNA): TGCAGCGTTACAGGGAACACTGAAGCTTTCTTT. Its protein is CSVTGNTEAFF.

In this sample, this clonotype turned up many times. The chain carries TRBV20-1 and TRBJ2-3; no firm D call. This CDR3 comprises 14 residues. CDR1 is DFQATT, CDR2 SNEGSKA, per germline (reference sequence). V shed 2 bases and J shed 4 bases, with 13 bases lying between them. The CDR3 coding sequence is TGCAGTGCTAGAAATCAGGCCTTATCAGATACGCAGTATTTT. This sequence encodes CSARNQALSDTQYF.

This chain links TRBV29-1 with TRBJ2-7; D is possibly TRBD1 or TRBD2 (7 bases each). This CDR3 is 13 amino acids long. The V gene's germline CDR1 is SQVTM and CDR2 ANQGSEA. The V end was cut by 7 bases, the J end by 5 bases, with 18 bases between. In nucleotides, the CDR3 is TGCAGCGCCGGGCAGGGGGGGTTACACGAGCAGTACTTC. Translating gives CSAGQGGLHEQYF.

This chain connects TRBV15 to TRBJ1-2; possible D gene TRBD1, 5 bases. The germline V gene encodes CDR1 LNHNV and CDR2 YYDKDF (reference sequence). This CDR3 comprises 14 residues. Trimming took off 1 base at V and 8 bases at J, with 14 bases between the two ends. This chain's CDR3 is CATSRGDSGSGYTF. The CDR3 nucleotides read TGTGCCACCAGCAGAGGAGATTCAGGGAGCGGCTACACCTTC.

The rearrangement uses TRBV9 and TRBJ1-2; 7 bases agree with TRBD1. The CDR3 totals 11 residues. V lost 3 bases, J lost 7 bases, and 0 bases stayed unmatched. CDR1 and CDR2 (germline): SGDLS, YYNGEE. CDR3 residues: CASSGQGGYTF. CDR3 nucleotides: TGTGCCAGCAGCGGACAGGGTGGCTACACCTTC. The complete variable domain, with remaining parts taken from reference TRBV9 and TRBJ1-2, reads DSGVTQTPKHLITATGQRVTLRCSPRSGDLSVYWYQQSLDQGLQFLIQYYNGEERAKGNILERFSAQQFPDLHSELNLSSLELGDSALYFCASSGQGGYTFGSGTRLTVV.

This clonotype was found a few times. The rearrangement uses TRBV6-5 and TRBJ2-3; 7 bases are shared with TRBD1. The CDR3 totals 15 residues. Germline values: CDR1 MNHEY, CDR2 SVGAGI. V was pared by 2 bases and J by 6 bases, with 8 bases of the junction left unmatched. CDR3 amino acids: CASSYRTGLGDTQYF. CDR3 DNA: TGTGCCAGCAGTTACCGGACAGGATTGGGGGATACGCAGTATTTT.

This clonotype was seen a few times. A much bigger clone sits one base away, suggesting this may be a read error. The V gene is TRBV3-1, the J gene TRBJ2-4, with 7 bases identical to TRBD2. The J call may be mistaken, given a closer DNA end match to TRBJ2-1. The germline V gene encodes CDR1 LGHDT and CDR2 YNNKEL (reference sequence). This CDR3 is built from 14 residues. The CDR3 nucleotides read TGTGCCAGCAGCATTAGTGGGGACTACAATGGGCAGTTCTTC. Its protein product is CASSISGDYNGQFF.

In its sample, this clonotype was seen many times. The chain is built from TRBV3-1 and TRBJ1-1; D is uncertain. Germline assignment: CDR1 LGHDT and CDR2 YNNKEL (reference sequence). V was pared by 3 bases and J by 4 bases, with 9 bases between. The CDR3 spans 13 residues. DNA of the CDR3: TGTGCCAGCAGCCAGGGGTTTGGCACTGAAGCTTTCTTT. Protein product: CASSQGFGTEAFF.

This rearrangement joins TRBV7-6 to TRBJ2-1; a possible D gene is TRBD2 (6 bases). Germline loops: CDR1 SGHVS, CDR2 FNYEAQ. The CDR3 totals 15 residues. V was clipped by 1 base and J by 7 bases, with 14 bases between them. The CDR3 region has the DNA TGTGCCAGCAGCTTAGGAGCAGGGAGGTGGAATGAGCAGTTCTTC. It specifies CASSLGAGRWNEQFF.

There are many counts of this clonotype. The genes are TRBV7-9 and TRBJ2-3; maybe TRBD2 (5 bases). Trimming pared 6 bases from V and 3 bases from J, leaving 10 bases between. Germline CDR1 is SEHNR and CDR2 is FQNEAQ (reference sequence). The CDR3 is 13 residues long. CDR3 region: CASRLGVTDTQYF. Written as DNA, the CDR3 is TGTGCCAGCAGATTGGGAGTGACAGATACGCAGTATTTT. The whole variable domain, remainder taken from reference TRBV7-9 and TRBJ2-3, is DTGVSQNPRHKITKRGQNVTFRCDPISEHNRLYWYRQTLGQGPEFLTYFQNEAQLEKSRLLSDRFSAERPKGSFSTLEIQRTEQGDSAMYLCASRLGVTDTQYFGPGTRLTVL.

The V gene is TRBV12-3 or TRBV12-4, the J gene TRBJ2-5; D tentatively reads TRBD1 or TRBD2 (6 bases each). V dropped 6 bases and J dropped 2 bases, with 16 bases sitting between them. The CDR3 covers 15 residues. The chain's CDR3 is CASSMTGGLQETQYF. CDR3 DNA: TGTGCCAGCAGCATGACAGGCGGACTACAAGAGACCCAGTACTTC.

This clonotype was counted at least ten times. The V and J genes are TRBV28 and TRBJ2-7, with D perhaps assigned TRBD1 or TRBD2 (5 bases each). V was cut by 7 bases and J by 0 bases, with 16 bases left in between. Germline V gives CDR1 MDHEN, CDR2 SYDVKM. The CDR3 covers 15 residues. The chain's CDR3 is CASNSGTLSSYEQYF. DNA for the CDR3: TGTGCCAGCAACTCCGGGACCCTCAGCTCCTACGAGCAGTACTTC.

At least ten counts were recorded for this clonotype. The CDR3 sequence: CASDVRTGNTEAFF. CDR3 bases: TGTGCCAGCGACGTCAGGACAGGGAACACTGAAGCTTTCTTT. The chain recombines TRBV12-3 or TRBV12-4 with TRBJ1-1, with 7 bases that match TRBD1. J was trimmed by 1 base and V by 8 bases; bases with no gene match: 7. This CDR3 contains 14 residues.

At least ten counts were recorded for this clonotype. V and J are TRBV10-1 and TRBJ1-5; no firm D call. Per germline, CDR1 WNHNN and CDR2 SYGVQD (reference sequence). V shed 7 bases and J shed 5 bases, with 6 bases lying between them. The CDR3 sequence is 11 residues long. CDR3 amino acids: CASKPYQPQHF. The CDR3 DNA reads as TGCGCCAGCAAGCCGTATCAGCCCCAGCATTTT.

This clonotype was found many times. This sequence joins TRBV5-1 and TRBJ2-1; no reliable D call. In germline, CDR1 is SGHRS, CDR2 YFSETQ. The CDR3 loop spans 14 amino acids. The ends were cut back, 1 base at V and 4 bases at J, with 9 bases in the middle. This chain's CDR3 is CASSLSRAYNEQFF. The CDR3 coding sequence is TGCGCCAGCAGCTTGTCTCGGGCGTACAATGAGCAGTTCTTC.

In this sample, this clonotype turned up a few times. The chain recombines TRBV4-1 with TRBJ2-3, with 11 bases matching TRBD2. This CDR3 comprises 18 residues. The germline V gene encodes CDR1 MGHRA and CDR2 YSYEKL. The V and J ends lost 1 base and 2 bases, in that order; junction bases with no gene match: 8. CDR3 residues: CASSQVSLAGGFTDTQYF. CDR3 in DNA: TGCGCCAGCAGCCAAGTCTCGCTAGCGGGGGGCTTCACAGATACGCAGTATTTT.

This clonotype was counted only a few times. The chain is built from TRBV2 and TRBJ1-1, with no clear D. CDR1 and CDR2 from the germline V gene are SNHLY and FYNNEI. This CDR3 comprises 14 residues. The germline V and J ends were trimmed by 9 bases and 0 bases, with 14 bases remaining between them. The CDR3 spells CARDEGGMNTEAFF. DNA of the CDR3: TGTGCCAGGGATGAGGGAGGAATGAACACTGAAGCTTTCTTT.

V gene TRBV6-1 combines with J gene TRBJ2-3; possible D gene TRBD1, 5 bases. Trimming left V 8 bases short and J 6 bases short, with 15 bases between. This CDR3 comprises 13 residues. The germline CDR1 and CDR2 sequences are MNHNS and SASEGT. In DNA, the CDR3 is TGTGCCAGCCGGCAGGGTAATCTCGATACGCAGTATTTT. This sequence encodes CASRQGNLDTQYF.

This clonotype was picked up many times. This chain joins TRBV12-3 or TRBV12-4 and TRBJ2-2; 7 bases map to TRBD2. Trimming took 4 bases from V and 6 from J; bases not matched to a gene: 14. The CDR3 is 17 residues long. The CDR3 protein is CASSSPTSAIGPGELFF. In DNA form, the CDR3 reads TGTGCCAGCAGTTCCCCTACTAGCGCCATCGGTCCCGGGGAGCTGTTTTTT.

The V gene is TRBV2, the J gene TRBJ1-6; D is unclear. V was clipped by 6 bases and J by 15 bases, with 12 bases between them. The CDR3 totals 11 residues. Germline V gene sequence: CDR1 SNHLY, CDR2 FYNNEI. The CDR3 nucleotides read TGTGCCAGCAGAGTCCCTGGGGACCTCCACTTT. Translation gives CASRVPGDLHF.